One sample yielded the 30 T cell receptor beta chains listed below, sequenced in a study of T cell changes during pregnancy in multiple sclerosis. Produced via immunoSEQ multiplex PCR; TCRdb's table is partial and in-frame only. The profile shows 29,000 or so clones, approximately 92% of them singletons. Material: CD8+ T cells from peripheral blood mononuclear cells, obtained before pregnancy. Every receptor here comes from a female donor with multiple sclerosis, enrolled in a pregnancy study.

The chain uses TRBV7-9 and TRBJ1-2; the D is unclear. The V gene lost 2 bases and the J gene lost 0 bases, with 7 bases spanning the gap. The CDR3 spans 14 residues. Per the germline V gene, CDR1 is SEHNR and CDR2 is FQNEAQ (reference sequence). The CDR3 here is CASSLPEANYGYTF. The CDR3 DNA reads TGTGCCAGCAGCTTACCGGAGGCTAACTATGGCTACACCTTC.

The genes are TRBV7-8 and TRBJ2-5; TRBD1 is a possible D gene (9 bases). Trimming removed 5 bases at V and 4 bases at J, with 26 bases between. The CDR3 has 18 amino acids. Germline-derived CDR1 and CDR2 are SGHVS and FQNEAQ. The DNA for the CDR3 is TGTGCCAGCAGCATACCCGGGGACAGGGCGGGAGGAAGAGAGACCCAGTACTTC. It is translated as CASSIPGDRAGGRETQYF.

The chain is built from TRBV19 and TRBJ2-1, with 10 nucleotides matching TRBD1. The V gene's germline CDR1 is LNHDA and CDR2 SQIVND (reference sequence). There are 15 residues in the CDR3. V dropped 3 bases and J dropped 4; count of bases not matched to a gene: 3. The CDR3 loop is CASSMGQGRYNEQFF. For the CDR3, the DNA is TGTGCCAGTAGTATGGGACAGGGGAGGTACAATGAGCAGTTCTTC.

The chain links TRBV11-2 to TRBJ2-3; 8 bases agree with TRBD1. V dropped 3 bases and J dropped 2; count of bases not matched to a gene: 4. The CDR3 is 15 amino acids. In germline, CDR1 is SGHAT, CDR2 FQNNGV. The DNA of the CDR3 is TGTGCCAGCAGCTTGGGGACAGGAGTCACAGATACGCAGTATTTT. Translating gives CASSLGTGVTDTQYF.

This clone was observed once. V and J are TRBV27 and TRBJ2-6; D ambiguous. CDR1 is MNHEY and CDR2 is SMNVEV in the germline V gene (reference sequence). The CDR3 runs to 17 residues. Deletions cut 2 bases from V and 2 bases from J, with 13 bases between. The CDR3 sequence: CASSLSARLTGANVLTF. The CDR3 coding sequence is TGTGCCAGCAGTTTAAGTGCCAGGCTTACTGGGGCCAACGTCCTGACTTTC.

This sequence joins TRBV11-2 and TRBJ2-5, with a tentative D call TRBD2 (6 bases). In germline, CDR1 is SGHAT, CDR2 FQNNGV. Trimming removed 6 bases from V and 5 bases from J, with 25 bases in between. The CDR3 length is 17 residues. The CDR3 DNA sequence: TGTGCCAGCAGATCCCCTCGGGCGCGGGAAGGGAGGGAGACCCAGTACTTC. This encodes CASRSPRAREGRETQYF.

The chain recombines TRBV5-4 with TRBJ2-5; possibly TRBD2 for D (5 bases). Germline CDR1 SGHNT, CDR2 YYREEE (reference sequence). The CDR3 extends over 14 amino acids. The V gene lost 0 bases and the J gene lost 1 base, with 7 bases spanning the gap. The CDR3 is CASSLGGFQETQYF. CDR3 bases: TGTGCCAGCAGCTTGGGAGGGTTCCAAGAGACCCAGTACTTC. Full variable domain (rest looked up from reference TRBV5-4 and TRBJ2-5): ETGVTQSPTHLIKTRGQQVTLRCSSQSGHNTVSWYQQALGQGPQFIFQYYREEENGRGNFPPRFSGLQFPNYSSELNVNALELDDSALYLCASSLGGFQETQYFGPGTRLLVL.

The V gene is TRBV27, the J gene TRBJ2-7; possible D gene TRBD2, 5 bases. The V end was cut by 3 bases, the J end by 6 bases, with 9 bases between. Germline-derived CDR1 and CDR2 are MNHEY and SMNVEV (reference sequence). CDR3 length: 12 amino acids. The CDR3 nucleotides read TGTGCCAGCAGTTTCCCAGGAGGCGAGCAGTACTTC. It is translated as CASSFPGGEQYF.

This chain uses TRBV5-1 with TRBJ2-1, with TRBD1 identical over 9 bases. Trimming took 4 bases from V and 4 from J; bases not matched to a gene: 6. The CDR3 totals 15 residues. Germline CDR1 SGHRS, CDR2 YFSETQ. For the CDR3, the DNA is TGCGCCAGCAGCCCCGAGGGACAGGGATACAATGAGCAGTTCTTC. Translating it yields CASSPEGQGYNEQFF.

The chain carries TRBV7-6 and TRBJ2-7; 15 bases line up with TRBD2. This CDR3 has 19 residues. Trimming took 1 base from V and 0 from J; bases not matched to a gene: 7. In germline, CDR1 is SGHVS, CDR2 FNYEAQ. The CDR3 sequence is CASSLGPGTSGGNSYEQYF. The CDR3, as DNA: TGTGCCAGCAGCTTAGGGCCCGGGACTAGCGGGGGGAACTCCTACGAGCAGTACTTC. Variable domain in full (rest from reference TRBV7-6 and TRBJ2-7): GAGVSQSPRYKVTKRGQDVALRCDPISGHVSLYWYRQALGQGPEFLTYFNYEAQQDKSGLPNDRFSAERPEGSISTLTIQRTEQRDSAMYRCASSLGPGTSGGNSYEQYFGPGTRLTVT.

This clone was counted once. The chain employs TRBV28 and TRBJ1-1; D gene uncertain. CDR1 is MDHEN, CDR2 SYDVKM, per germline. V was cut by 9 bases and J by 3 bases, with 17 bases left in between. The CDR3 loop spans 14 amino acids. CDR3 sequence reads: CASSKRGWYTEAFF. The CDR3, as DNA: TGTGCCAGTAGCAAGAGAGGTTGGTACACTGAAGCTTTCTTT.

The gene calls are TRBV19 and TRBJ2-1; no clear D gene. The CDR3 is made up of 14 amino acids. Trimming left V 4 bases short and J 1 base short, with 8 bases between. Germline V lookup: CDR1 LNHDA, CDR2 SQIVND (reference sequence). The CDR3 is CASSSGLSYNEQFF. CDR3 in DNA: TGTGCCAGTAGTAGCGGATTATCCTACAATGAGCAGTTCTTC.

For the CDR3, the DNA is TGTGCCAGCAGCCAAGAGGTAGAAACCCAGTACTTC. This codes for CASSQEVETQYF. The chain couples TRBV14 to TRBJ2-5; D ambiguous. The CDR3 contains 12 residues. Germline CDR1 SGHDN, CDR2 FVKESK. Trimming removed 0 bases at V and 8 bases at J, with 7 bases between.

The table lists this clone with a count of one. This chain connects TRBV5-4 to TRBJ2-7, with 8 bases matching TRBD1. Germline V lookup: CDR1 SGHNT, CDR2 YYREEE (reference sequence). The V gene end was trimmed by 4 bases and the J gene end by 3 bases; junction bases not matched to a gene: 6. CDR3 size: 14 residues. The CDR3: CASSPGQGNYEQYF. CDR3 nucleotide sequence: TGTGCCAGCAGCCCAGGACAGGGAAACTACGAGCAGTACTTC.

CDR3 coding DNA: TGCGCCAGCAGCCATCGAGAGCGGGAACAAGAGACCCAGTACTTC. It is translated as CASSHREREQETQYF. The chain is built from TRBV4-1 and TRBJ2-5, with 7 nucleotides matching TRBD2. Germline-derived CDR1 and CDR2 are MGHRA and YSYEKL. The length of the CDR3 is 15 residues. The junction had 6 bases not matched to a gene; V was cut back by 3 bases and J by 2 bases.

The V gene is TRBV5-1, the J gene TRBJ2-2, with D possibly TRBD1 on 6 matching bases. Germline V gene data show CDR1 as SGHRS and CDR2 as YFSETQ. V lost 2 bases, J lost 0 bases, and 11 bases lay in between. This CDR3 region has 16 residues. CDR3 loop: CASSFLWTANTGELFF. In DNA form, the CDR3 reads TGCGCCAGCAGCTTTCTATGGACAGCGAACACCGGGGAGCTGTTTTTT.

This clone was observed once. The chain combines TRBV7-3 with TRBJ2-1; possibly TRBD1 for D (6 bases). Germline V gene sequence: CDR1 SGHTA, CDR2 FQGTGA. The CDR3 spans 14 residues. V lost 1 base, J lost 5 bases, and 9 bases lay in between. The chain's CDR3 is CASSLMGAHNEQFF. CDR3 nucleotides: TGTGCCAGCAGCTTAATGGGGGCGCACAATGAGCAGTTCTTC. Drawing the rest from reference TRBV7-3 and TRBJ2-1, the complete variable domain is GAGVSQTPSNKVTEKGKYVELRCDPISGHTALYWYRQSLGQGPEFLIYFQGTGAADDSGLPNDRFFAVRPEGSVSTLKIQRTERGDSAVYLCASSLMGAHNEQFFGPGTRLTVL.

This rearrangement joins TRBV5-1 to TRBJ2-3; 8 positions match TRBD2. Germline V gives CDR1 SGHRS, CDR2 YFSETQ. The CDR3 sequence is 17 residues long. The ends lost 0 bases at V and 1 base at J; junction bases unmatched: 7. The CDR3 loop reads CASSLAITSGGTDTQYF. The DNA for the CDR3 is TGCGCCAGCAGCTTGGCGATCACTAGCGGAGGCACAGATACGCAGTATTTT.

This sequence joins TRBV11-3 and TRBJ2-5; no clear D. Germline V lookup: CDR1 SGHNT, CDR2 YENEEA. Trimming cost V 5 bases and J 5 bases, with 12 bases left between them. The CDR3 consists of 13 residues. The CDR3 here is CASSPRYGETQYF. The CDR3 DNA is TGTGCCAGCAGCCCCCGGTACGGGGAGACCCAGTACTTC. Using reference TRBV11-3 and TRBJ2-5 for the parts outside the CDR3, the full variable domain is EAGVVQSPRYKIIEKKQPVAFWCNPISGHNTLYWYLQNLGQGPELLIRYENEEAVDDSQLPKDRFSAERLKGVDSTLKIQPAELGDSAVYLCASSPRYGETQYFGPGTRLLVL.

In its sample, this clone was seen once. The chain employs TRBV29-1 and TRBJ2-1; D gene unclear. Germline lookup yields CDR1 SQVTM and CDR2 ANQGSEA. Trimming left V 1 base short and J 4 bases short, with 5 bases between. CDR3 length: 12 amino acids. CDR3 sequence reads: CSVEAVYNEQFF. DNA of the CDR3: TGCAGCGTTGAAGCCGTGTACAATGAGCAGTTCTTC.

The chain recombines TRBV27 with TRBJ1-2; D remains ambiguous. The germline V gene encodes CDR1 MNHEY and CDR2 SMNVEV (reference sequence). The CDR3 length is 14 residues. V lost 0 bases to trimming and J lost 1 base, with 6 bases between them. The CDR3 here is CASSLSHGNYGYTF. The CDR3 bases are TGTGCCAGCAGTTTATCCCACGGTAACTATGGCTACACCTTC.

V gene TRBV7-2 combines with J gene TRBJ2-7, with 8 bases that match TRBD1. The CDR3 is made up of 13 amino acids. Per germline, CDR1 SGHTA and CDR2 FQGNSA. Trimming took 1 base from V and 7 from J; bases not matched to a gene: 3. The CDR3 region has the DNA TGTGCCAGCAGCTTAGACAGGGGGGATGAGCAGTACTTC. Its protein product is CASSLDRGDEQYF.

The CDR3 DNA follows: TGTGCCAGCAGCTCCCAACAGGGGGCAAACCAAGAGACCCAGTACTTC. Residues: CASSSQQGANQETQYF. The rearrangement links TRBV7-2 to TRBJ2-5, with TRBD1 matching over 9 bases. The CDR3 loop spans 16 amino acids. V lost 4 bases to trimming and J lost 0 bases; unmatched junction nucleotides: 6. From germline, CDR1 is SGHTA and CDR2 FQGNSA.

V usage is TRBV10-3 and J usage is TRBJ1-5; D remains ambiguous. The length of the CDR3 is 15 residues. Germline V gene sequence: CDR1 ENHRY, CDR2 SYGVKD. Trimming left V 3 bases short and J 6 bases short, with 15 bases between. CDR3 region: CAISDGSDRRQPQHF. The CDR3 nucleotides read TGTGCCATCAGTGACGGGTCGGATCGGCGTCAGCCCCAGCATTTT.

The chain recombines TRBV25-1 with TRBJ2-3, with 11 nucleotides matching TRBD2. V dropped 0 bases and J dropped 9; count of bases not matched to a gene: 11. The CDR3 spans 17 residues. Germline CDR1 MGHDK, CDR2 SYGVNS. The DNA for the CDR3 is TGTGCCAGCAGTGAATATTGGACTAGCGGGCCCGGTAACACGCAGTATTTT. Protein: CASSEYWTSGPGNTQYF.

The chain links TRBV19 to TRBJ2-7, with 7 nucleotides matching TRBD2. CDR3 length: 14 amino acids. J lost 2 bases, V lost 5 bases, and 6 bases had no gene match. Germline CDR1 reads LNHDA; CDR2 reads SQIVND (reference sequence). The DNA of the CDR3 is TGTGCCAGTAGTGTGGCTAGCGGAACCTACGAGCAGTACTTC. Its protein is CASSVASGTYEQYF.

The chain has TRBV5-4 and TRBJ2-5, with 10 bases identical to TRBD1. Near its end, the DNA agrees better with TRBJ2-7, so the J call may be wrong. The germline V gene encodes CDR1 SGHNT and CDR2 YYREEE (reference sequence). The CDR3 is made up of 16 amino acids. The CDR3, as DNA: TGTGCCAGCAGCTTGGTAGTCGGGACAGGGGCTCTCGAGCAGTACTTC. It translates to CASSLVVGTGALEQYF.

V is TRBV5-4 and J is TRBJ2-1, with 7 bases matching TRBD1. Germline values: CDR1 SGHNT, CDR2 YYREEE (reference sequence). The CDR3 has 15 residues. With V trimmed by 4 bases and J by 2 bases, 6 bases remained unmatched. The CDR3 loop reads CASSPQGKAYNEQFF. DNA of the CDR3: TGTGCCAGCAGCCCACAGGGGAAGGCCTACAATGAGCAGTTCTTC.

This chain uses TRBV11-1 with TRBJ2-7; D gene ambiguous. V shed 1 base and J shed 1 base, with 11 bases lying between them. This CDR3 contains 15 residues. Germline loops: CDR1 SGHAT, CDR2 FQDESV (reference sequence). The CDR3 reads CASSLVSFTSYEQYF. The CDR3 DNA is TGTGCCAGCAGCTTAGTAAGCTTCACTTCCTACGAGCAGTACTTC.

The CDR3 spells CASKIPGTNTEAFF. CDR3 bases: TGTGCCAGCAAAATACCCGGGACAAACACTGAAGCTTTCTTT. The V gene is TRBV6-1, the J gene TRBJ1-1; D might be TRBD1 (6 bases). The V gene lost 7 bases and the J gene lost 2 bases, with 14 bases spanning the gap. Germline V gene data show CDR1 as MNHNS and CDR2 as SASEGT. This CDR3 has 14 residues.